This T cell receptor beta chain emerged from a study of shared T cell receptors in the human thymus. From germline, CDR1 is SGHRS and CDR2 YFSETQ. Trimming left V 0 bases short and J 7 bases short, with 13 bases between. The CDR3 is 14 amino acids. Method: immunoSEQ multiplex PCR; TCRdb's copy keeps in-frame clones and lacks some. The sample has hundreds of thousands of clones, around 87% seen once. These records were also assigned to another study, of human thymus T cells.

J is TRBJ2-5 and V is TRBV5-1; D may be TRBD1 (6 bases). The sample taken for sequencing was thymocytes. The sequence was collected from a boy less than two years old with a congenital heart defect. The CDR3 DNA is TGCGCCAGCAGCTTGGGGGGGCTACCGGGGACCCAGTACTTC. The encoded protein is CASSLGGLPGTQYF. Based on the CDR3 plus reference TRBV5-1 and TRBJ2-5, the full variable domain is KAGVTQTPRYLIKTRGQQVTLSCSPISGHRSVSWYQQTPGQGLQFLFEYFSETQRNKGNFPGRFSGRQFSNSRSEMNVSTLELGDSALYLCASSLGGLPGTQYFGPGTRLLVL.